This T cell receptor (beta chain) was recorded in a study of cytomegalovirus exposure and HLA in healthy donors. Findings of the study overall: Most of the TCR beta V segments (in an earlier analysis) were productive either about 87% or about 30% of the time. Despite most TCR sequences being rare, some public TCRs occurred in many donors.

The PCR employed 60 Vbeta primers together with 13 Jbeta primers. The table came from immunoSEQ multiplex PCR; TCRdb's copy has only in-frame clones and leaves some out. This table has approximately 140,000 clones, roughly 77% appearing once. This clone was found a few times. Its antigen is undetermined. V lost 6 bases and J lost 6; bases outside the gene matches: 7. The CDR3 length is 15 residues. Germline assignment: CDR1 MDHEN and CDR2 SYDVKM. Sequences were obtained from PBMCs. This chain joins TRBV28 and TRBJ2-3; 12 nucleotides line up with TRBD2. The clonotype comes from a human donor in good health. CDR3 coding DNA: TGTGCCAGCAGCATGACTAGCGGGAGTTTGGATACGCAGTATTTT. It encodes CASSMTSGSLDTQYF.